This is a list of T cell receptor beta chains from one sample in a study of T cell repertoires in cytomegalovirus infection. TCRdb passed the reads through MiXCR, listing each CDR3 protein once. Among about 76,000 distinct CDR3 sequences, more than 3% were seen once, and the ten largest hold under 6%. The sample consisted of PBMCs. The receptors originated from a human donor in good health (CMV status not recorded). Some clones in this sample may be carry-over from other donors' samples. Both conserved end residues are part of each CDR3. The D gene is left open where the match is weak. Sizes are listed as once, few, many, or a class for an expanded clone.

v_gene,abundance,d_gene,j_gene,CDR3nt,CDR3aa
TRBV7-9,many,-,TRBJ1-1,TGTGCCAGCAGCTTATCGGCCACTGAAGCTTTCTTT,CASSLSATEAFF
TRBV20-1,many,-,TRBJ1-1,TGCAGTGCTAGAGATAAGCGGAGAATGGGAGCTTTCTTT,CSARDKRRMGAFF
TRBV12-3/TRBV12-4,few,-,TRBJ2-1,TGTGCCAGCACTGGCCGGGGTGCCCTCAATGAGCAGTTCTTC,CASTGRGALNEQFF
TRBV19,many,-,TRBJ2-7,TGTGCCAGTAGTTTGACGGGAACCTACGAGCAGTACTTC,CASSLTGTYEQYF
TRBV29-1,many,-,TRBJ1-1,TGCAGCGTTGTGGGTAAAGTCGGGGCCACTGAAGCTTTCTTT,CSVVGKVGATEAFF
TRBV18,many,-,TRBJ1-2,TGTGCCAGCTCACCTTACAGGGACGATTATGGCTACACCTTC,CASSPYRDDYGYTF
TRBV28,many,-,TRBJ1-5,TGTGCCAGCAGAAGCCAAGGGAGCAATCAGCCCCAGCATTTT,CASRSQGSNQPQHF
TRBV20-1,many,-,TRBJ1-1,TGCAGTGCTAGTGGGGGGAGGATGAACACTGAAGCTTTCTTT,CSASGGRMNTEAFF
TRBV7-2,many,-,TRBJ2-7,TGTGCCAGCAGCTTGCAAGGAACCTACGAGCAGTACTTC,CASSLQGTYEQYF
TRBV27,many,TRBD2,TRBJ2-1,TGTGCCAGCAACCCTACTACAGCGGGGGGGTTCAATGAGCAGTTCTTC,CASNPTTAGGFNEQFF
TRBV7-6,many,-,TRBJ2-1,TGTGCCAGCAGCTTAAATCAGGGGAACAATGAGCAGTTCTTC,CASSLNQGNNEQFF
TRBV7-2,many,-,TRBJ2-1,TGTGCCAGCAGCCCAGTGGGGGAGTTCTGGGATGAGCAGTTCTTC,CASSPVGEFWDEQFF
TRBV7-9,many,-,TRBJ2-7,TGTGCCAGCAGCTTAGTGAACAGTTACGAGCAGTACTTC,CASSLVNSYEQYF
TRBV7-8,many,-,TRBJ1-2,TGTGCCAGCAGCTTAGTTGCACAAGGCTATGGCTACACCTTC,CASSLVAQGYGYTF